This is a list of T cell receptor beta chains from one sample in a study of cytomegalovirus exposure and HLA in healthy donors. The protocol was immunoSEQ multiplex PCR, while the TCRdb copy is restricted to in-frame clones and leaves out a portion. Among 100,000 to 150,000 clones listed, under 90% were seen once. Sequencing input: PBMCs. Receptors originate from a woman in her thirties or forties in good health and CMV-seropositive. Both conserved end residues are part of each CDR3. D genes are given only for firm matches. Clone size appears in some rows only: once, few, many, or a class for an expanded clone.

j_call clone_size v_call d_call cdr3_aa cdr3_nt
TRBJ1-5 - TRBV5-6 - CASSRWGGSNQPQHF TGTGCCAGCAGCCGGTGGGGGGGAAGCAATCAGCCCCAGCATTTT
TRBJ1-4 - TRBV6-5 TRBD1 CASSPGTGAEKLFF TGTGCCAGCAGTCCCGGGACAGGGGCTGAAAAACTGTTTTTT
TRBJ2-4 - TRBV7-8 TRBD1 CASSVGQGPAKNIQYF TGTGCCAGCAGCGTGGGACAGGGCCCGGCCAAAAACATTCAGTACTTC
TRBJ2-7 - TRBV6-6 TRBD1 CASTKGQGLIEQYF TGTGCCAGCACAAAGGGACAGGGTTTGATCGAGCAGTACTTC
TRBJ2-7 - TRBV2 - CASSEHLAKTYEQYF TGTGCCAGCAGTGAACACCTAGCTAAAACCTACGAGCAGTACTTC
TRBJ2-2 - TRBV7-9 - CASSLDHGGGGTGELFF TGTGCCAGCAGCTTAGATCACGGGGGAGGAGGTACCGGGGAGCTGTTTTTT
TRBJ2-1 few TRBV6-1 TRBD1 CASRTGGRRYNEQFF TGTGCCAGCCGGACAGGGGGAAGGAGGTACAATGAGCAGTTCTTC
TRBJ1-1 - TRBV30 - CAWRVPAEAFF TGTGCCTGGAGAGTACCGGCGGAGGCTTTCTTT
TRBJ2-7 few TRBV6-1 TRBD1 CASSMDRGEQYF TGTGCCAGCAGCATGGACAGGGGCGAGCAGTACTTC
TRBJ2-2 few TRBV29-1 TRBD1 CSVVDRADTGELFF TGCAGCGTGGTAGACAGGGCGGACACCGGGGAGCTGTTTTTT
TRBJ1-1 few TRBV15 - CATSRPGGLNTEAFF TGTGCCACCAGCAGACCCGGTGGTCTGAACACTGAAGCTTTCTTT
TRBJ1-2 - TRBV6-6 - CASSYYPGQPGGGYTF TGTGCCAGCAGTTACTATCCGGGACAACCCGGCGGAGGCTACACCTTC
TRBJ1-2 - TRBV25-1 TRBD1 CASSEGGQGAYGYTF TGTGCCAGCAGTGAAGGTGGACAGGGCGCCTATGGCTACACCTTC
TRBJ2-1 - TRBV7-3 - CASSLSSNGEQFF TGTGCCAGCAGCTTAAGTAGTAACGGTGAGCAGTTCTTC
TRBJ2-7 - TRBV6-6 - CASRLRDYEQYF TGTGCCAGCAGGCTTAGAGACTACGAGCAGTACTTC
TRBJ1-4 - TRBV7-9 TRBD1 CASSFGGQGREKLFF TGTGCCAGCAGCTTCGGGGGACAGGGCCGTGAAAAACTGTTTTTT
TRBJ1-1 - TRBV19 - CASSSGQMNTEAFF TGTGCCAGTAGTAGCGGGCAGATGAACACTGAAGCTTTCTTT
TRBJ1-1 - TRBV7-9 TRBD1 CASSATGVGTEAFF TGTGCCAGCAGCGCGACAGGGGTGGGGACTGAAGCTTTCTTT
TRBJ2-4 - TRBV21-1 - CASIGLAGGNIQYF TGTGCCAGCATTGGACTAGCGGGAGGGAACATTCAGTACTTC
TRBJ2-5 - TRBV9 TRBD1 CASGQGTGAETQYF TGTGCCAGCGGCCAAGGGACAGGGGCCGAGACCCAGTACTTC
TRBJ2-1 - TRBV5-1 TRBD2 CASSSLAGDTYEQFF TGCGCCAGCAGCTCACTAGCGGGAGATACGTATGAGCAGTTCTTC
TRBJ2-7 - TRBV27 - CASSLDRSYEQYF TGTGCCAGCAGTTTAGACAGGTCCTACGAGCAGTACTTC
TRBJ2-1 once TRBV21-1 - CASSKVNRGCYNEQFF TGTGCCAGCAGCAAAGTGAACAGGGGGTGCTACAATGAGCAGTTCTTC
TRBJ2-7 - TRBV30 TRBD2 CAWSVLAGDEQYF TGTGCCTGGAGTGTTCTAGCGGGAGACGAGCAGTACTTC
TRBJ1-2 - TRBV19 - CATRRTGNYGYTF TGTGCCACCCGGAGGACGGGTAACTATGGCTACACCTTC
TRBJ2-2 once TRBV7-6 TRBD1 CASSRDSAYTGELFF TGTGCCAGCAGCAGGGACAGCGCCTACACCGGGGAGCTGTTTTTT
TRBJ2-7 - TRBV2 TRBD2 CASTGPGLATKQYF TGTGCCAGTACGGGACCGGGACTAGCGACTAAGCAGTACTTC
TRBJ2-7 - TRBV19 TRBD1 CASSLDRGSLEQYF TGTGCCAGTAGTTTGGACAGGGGTTCCCTCGAGCAGTACTTC
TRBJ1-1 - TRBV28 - CASSFATREAFF TGTGCCAGCAGTTTTGCGACACGCGAAGCTTTCTTT
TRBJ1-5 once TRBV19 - CASSMGGAVNQPQHF TGTGCCAGTAGTATGGGAGGGGCCGTCAATCAGCCCCAGCATTTT
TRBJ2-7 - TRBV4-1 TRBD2 CASSQSSGTFYEQYF TGCGCCAGCAGCCAAAGCAGCGGGACGTTCTACGAGCAGTACTTC
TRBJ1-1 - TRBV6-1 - CASSEGQGATEAFF TGTGCCAGCAGTGAAGGGCAGGGCGCCACTGAAGCTTTCTTT
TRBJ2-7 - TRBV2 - CASNPLQGYEQYF TGTGCCAGCAACCCACTGCAGGGTTACGAGCAGTACTTC